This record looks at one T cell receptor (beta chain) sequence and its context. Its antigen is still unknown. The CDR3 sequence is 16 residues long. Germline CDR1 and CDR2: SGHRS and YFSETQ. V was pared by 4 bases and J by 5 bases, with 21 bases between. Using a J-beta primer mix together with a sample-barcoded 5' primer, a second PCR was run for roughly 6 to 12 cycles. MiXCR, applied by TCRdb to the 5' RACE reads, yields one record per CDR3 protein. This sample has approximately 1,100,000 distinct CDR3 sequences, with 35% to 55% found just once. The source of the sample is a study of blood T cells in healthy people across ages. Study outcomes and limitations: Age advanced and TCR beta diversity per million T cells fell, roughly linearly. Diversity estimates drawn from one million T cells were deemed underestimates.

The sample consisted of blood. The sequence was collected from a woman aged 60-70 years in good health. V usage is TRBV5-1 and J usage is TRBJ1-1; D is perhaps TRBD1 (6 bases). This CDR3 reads CASSRTQGKVGTEAFF. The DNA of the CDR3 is TGCGCCAGCAGCCGCACCCAGGGGAAGGTTGGTACTGAAGCTTTCTTT.